This record covers a single TCR beta chain. In this sample, this clonotype turned up many times. Its antigen is currently not known. Base qualities are not recorded, but no much larger clone differs from it by a single base. The library was prepared using RACE. TCRdb names NextSeq 500 as the instrument used. Library preparation attached unique molecular identifiers to individual cDNA molecules for quantitative, reproducible TCR counting. As for the original processing: Samples had a median of approximately 93,000 TCRs, with a range from roughly 20,000 to 690,600. V, J and CDR3 annotation of the TCR reads was performed with the Decombinator software suite. For the PS versus PT1 abundance plots, all samples were subsampled to the same number of TCRs (28,000). Expanded TCRs were defined as absent before sensitization and observed at least eight times at the 2-week time point. TCRdb ran its own pipeline on the public reads, namely fastp trimming at Q25 and MiXCR clone calling, and kept in-frame beta chains. Under each unique CDR3 protein, matching rows form one entry showing the most common genes and DNA. Clone size and V and J calls follow TCRdb, not the original study. The sample table contains roughly 100,000 distinct CDR3 sequences; only one count was recorded for roughly 8% of them. The biggest ten clones account for 2.9% of the sample.

This specimen's time point label, per the study, means: healthy volunteer bleed at 2 weeks. Total RNA was extracted from unfractionated whole blood that had been collected in Tempus Blood RNA tubes. As TCR sequencing controls, five healthy volunteers were used, with blood taken at day 0, 2 weeks and 6 weeks. This sample stems from a study of human T cells and chemical hapten exposure (dated by TCRdb to 2020 to 2023). Some background on the complete study: Libraries were combined into a pool for sequencing, and differences in TCR yield between samples came mainly from small differences in library volumes within the pool. In alopecia patients, the study followed how the peripheral blood TCR repertoire changed in vivo over primary and secondary sensitization to diphenylcyclopropenone (DPC), a hapten. Both TCR alpha and TCR beta chains were sequenced from each blood RNA sample. What the research found in general, with its limitations: No change with DPC sensitization was found in the number of TCRs above 1 in 1000 frequency, and no evidence of global repertoire structure alterations was found. After repeated subsampling, the strength of the expansion versus patch-test correlation and the threshold at which it became significant changed.

The CDR3 spans 15 residues, from the cysteine through the phenylalanine. Of the read, only the CDR3 DNA is kept; its 45 bases are in frame from base 1. The CDR1 and CDR2 encoded by the germline V gene are SGHAT and FQNNGV. After removal of 5 bases from V and 2 bases from J, the junction retains 4 bases not matched to a gene. Source material: whole blood. The chain uses TRBV11-2 and TRBJ2-1; TRBD2 matches 9 bases in the middle. This sequence was found in a female donor in good health. Some clones in this sample may be carry-over from other donors' samples. The CDR3 corresponds to CASSPLAGTYNEQFF. The base sequence is TGTGCCAGCAGCCCTCTAGCGGGAACCTACAATGAGCAGTTCTTC.